The rows below give T cell receptor beta chains drawn from one sample of a study of Ad26.COV2.S vaccination and SARS-CoV-2 variants. The repertoire was sequenced with immunoSEQ multiplex PCR; TCRdb's copy has only in-frame clones and lacks some. The sample carries over 400,000 clones, 85% to 90% recorded once. The sequenced sample was peripheral blood, obtained in a trial of Ad26.COV2.S vaccine versus placebo. The receptors here all came from a person between 18 and 59 years old who received the Ad26.COV2.S COVID-19 vaccine or a placebo. Each CDR3 is given with its conserved first and last residue. D genes are given only for firm matches. Clone size is given for some rows only: seen once, a few or many times, or a class if the clone is expanded.

DNA,CDR3,V,size,J,D
TGTGCCAGCGGCCGGGACCGTAATAATTCACCCCTCCACTTT,CASGRDRNNSPLHF,TRBV2,few,TRBJ1-6,.
TGTGCCAGCAGCTTAGTAGCAGGGGCAAATGAAAAACTGTTTTTT,CASSLVAGANEKLFF,TRBV7-2,.,TRBJ1-4,.
TGCGCCAGCAGCCCTTCCGCAACTAATGAAAAACTGTTTTTT,CASSPSATNEKLFF,TRBV4-3,.,TRBJ1-4,.
TGTGCCAGCAGTTTAAGGGGTTATGGCTACACCTTC,CASSLRGYGYTF,TRBV28,.,TRBJ1-2,.
TGTGCCAGCAGCCAAGGGTGGATAGCGGGAGAGCAGTTCTTC,CASSQGWIAGEQFF,TRBV4-2,.,TRBJ2-1,TRBD2
TGTGCCAGCAGTGCCCCCCTATCGGGGGTGACCCAGTACTTC,CASSAPLSGVTQYF,TRBV6-2/TRBV6-3,.,TRBJ2-5,.
TGTGCCATCAGGGGCTTTGGGGGCTCCTACAATGAGCAGTTCTTC,CAIRGFGGSYNEQFF,TRBV10-3,.,TRBJ2-1,.
TGCGCCAGCAGCAAAGGGGACGGTTTCGGAGCTTTCTTT,CASSKGDGFGAFF,TRBV5-1,.,TRBJ1-1,.
TGTGCCAGTAGTATCCGCTTAAACAGGGTAGGGGGGATGAACACTGAAGCTTTCTTT,CASSIRLNRVGGMNTEAFF,TRBV19,few,TRBJ1-1,.
TGTGCCAGCAGCACAAGCGGCGGAAACACCATATATTTT,CASSTSGGNTIYF,TRBV7-2,.,TRBJ1-3,.
TGTGCCAGCAGCTTACGAGCGATTGGAGCTGAAGCTTTCTTT,CASSLRAIGAEAFF,TRBV7-2,once,TRBJ1-1,.
TGTGCCAGCAGCTTTGCCGGGACAGGGTACAATGAGCAGTTCTTC,CASSFAGTGYNEQFF,TRBV11-3,.,TRBJ2-1,TRBD1
TGTGCCAGCAGCAAGTGGGGGGCCAACAATGAGCAGTTCTTC,CASSKWGANNEQFF,TRBV9,.,TRBJ2-1,.
TGTGCCAGCAGCGCGTCCCCTGGGACAGGGGAGACCCAGTACTTC,CASSASPGTGETQYF,TRBV9,few,TRBJ2-5,TRBD1
TGTGCCAGCAGCTTAGCAATGTCGGGGAATCAGCCCCAGCATTTT,CASSLAMSGNQPQHF,TRBV7-2,.,TRBJ1-5,.
TGTGCCAGCAGCGGGGCCAACACTGAAGCTTTCTTT,CASSGANTEAFF,TRBV9,.,TRBJ1-1,.
TGCAGCGTTGAAAGGGGCTCCTACAATGAGCAGTTCTTC,CSVERGSYNEQFF,TRBV29-1,once,TRBJ2-1,.
TGTGCCAGCAGATCAGGGGGCGATTATTCACCCCTCCACTTT,CASRSGGDYSPLHF,TRBV6-5,few,TRBJ1-6,TRBD1
TGCAGTGCTAGAGATGAGGGGGGGGTCTTC,CSARDEGGVF,TRBV20-1,.,TRBJ2-1,.
TGTGCCAGCAGCTTAGCCCCCGGGACAGTCCTCTCACCCCTCCACTTT,CASSLAPGTVLSPLHF,TRBV7-2,.,TRBJ1-6,TRBD1
TGTGCCAGCAGCTTAGGCGGTAGCTACAATGAGCAGTTCTTC,CASSLGGSYNEQFF,TRBV7-2,.,TRBJ2-1,.
TGCGCCAGCAGCCCACATCCATGGCGGGGGGCCACAGATACGCAGTATTTT,CASSPHPWRGATDTQYF,TRBV4-3,.,TRBJ2-3,TRBD2
TGTGCCAGTTCCTTTGGCGAGGGCAGACCCTCGCCCCTCCACTTT,CASSFGEGRPSPLHF,TRBV19,once,TRBJ1-6,.
TGTGCCAGCAGTCCTATGGGGGGCACTGAAGCTTTCTTT,CASSPMGGTEAFF,TRBV6-6,few,TRBJ1-1,.
TGTGCCTGGAGTGGGGGACAGCTTTACGGTGAGACCCAGTACTTC,CAWSGGQLYGETQYF,TRBV30,.,TRBJ2-5,TRBD1
TGTGCCAGCAGCCAACCAGGGGACGAAGCTTTCTTT,CASSQPGDEAFF,TRBV14,.,TRBJ1-1,.
TGTGCCAGCAGCTTATTTGTGGGAGGGTCCCAAGAGACCCAGTACTTC,CASSLFVGGSQETQYF,TRBV7-9,once,TRBJ2-5,TRBD2
TGTGCCAGCTCACAGGTGAGGGGTTCCAGGCTGTATGAGCAGTTCTTC,CASSQVRGSRLYEQFF,TRBV18,.,TRBJ2-1,.
TGTGCCAGCAGCCCCGGACGGACCCAAGAGACCCAGTACTTC,CASSPGRTQETQYF,TRBV7-2,.,TRBJ2-5,.
TGTGCCAGCAGTGAACTCGGGTGGGCAGATACGCAGTATTTT,CASSELGWADTQYF,TRBV2,many,TRBJ2-3,.
TGTGCCAGCAGCTACACAGGGGCTGCAACTAATGAAAAACTGTTTTTT,CASSYTGAATNEKLFF,TRBV28,once,TRBJ1-4,TRBD1
TGTGCCAGCAGCGTAGGTGGGAGAAGAGAGACCCAGTACTTC,CASSVGGRRETQYF,TRBV9,.,TRBJ2-5,.
TGTGCCACCAGTGATTCGCTAGCGGGAAGCTCCTACAATGAGCAGTTCTTC,CATSDSLAGSSYNEQFF,TRBV24-1,.,TRBJ2-1,TRBD2
TGTGCCACCCAACAGGGGGGGACAGATACGCAGTATTTT,CATQQGGTDTQYF,TRBV6-5,.,TRBJ2-3,.
TGCGCCAGCAGCGGTCGGACAGGGTACATCTACGAGCAGTACTTC,CASSGRTGYIYEQYF,TRBV5-1,.,TRBJ2-7,TRBD1
TGTGCCAGCAGCCGGACAGGGCCTACAACTAATGAAAAACTGTTTTTT,CASSRTGPTTNEKLFF,TRBV7-2,once,TRBJ1-4,TRBD1
TGTGCCAGCAGCTTAGAGGGGGGGCTTAGCTATGGCTACACCTTC,CASSLEGGLSYGYTF,TRBV7-2,.,TRBJ1-2,.
TGTGCCAGCAGCCTGGGACTAGCGGGAGCTCATGAGCAGTTCTTC,CASSLGLAGAHEQFF,TRBV11-3,.,TRBJ2-1,TRBD2
TGTGCCAGCAGCCAAGGTTGGGACAGGAGGAATGAAAAACTGTTTTTT,CASSQGWDRRNEKLFF,TRBV3-1/TRBV3-2,.,TRBJ1-4,TRBD1
TGTGCCAGTAGACTGCTAGGGGAAGCTAACTATGGCTACACCTTC,CASRLLGEANYGYTF,TRBV19,.,TRBJ1-2,.
TGTGCCAGCAGTTTCCAGGAGGATTCACCCCTCCACTTT,CASSFQEDSPLHF,TRBV27,.,TRBJ1-6,.
TGTGCCAGCAGCTTGGAAGTAACACTGCCGGGAAACACCATATATTTT,CASSLEVTLPGNTIYF,TRBV5-4,.,TRBJ1-3,.
TGTGCCAGCAGCTTATACGCAGCGTTCTCTGGAAACACCATATATTTT,CASSLYAAFSGNTIYF,TRBV7-8,few,TRBJ1-3,.
TGTGCCAGCAGCCAAGTCAGCGGGGAACCTACCTACGAGCAGTACTTC,CASSQVSGEPTYEQYF,TRBV4-2,.,TRBJ2-7,TRBD2
TGTGCCGGAAGGGGTCTGACAGATACGCAGTATTTT,CAGRGLTDTQYF,TRBV7-9,.,TRBJ2-3,.
TGCGCCAGCGCCCTCGACCCCAGTTTGAACACTGAAGCTTTCTTT,CASALDPSLNTEAFF,TRBV4-3,.,TRBJ1-1,.
TGCGCCAGCAGCTTGGCAGGGGGAGGAGGCCAAGAGACCCAGTACTTC,CASSLAGGGGQETQYF,TRBV5-1,.,TRBJ2-5,.
TGTGCCAGCAGTGAAGGCTCCAGCTCTGGAAACACCATATATTTT,CASSEGSSSGNTIYF,TRBV6-1,.,TRBJ1-3,.
TGCAGCGTTGTTCCAGCTAGCACAGATACGCAGTATTTT,CSVVPASTDTQYF,TRBV29-1,.,TRBJ2-3,.
TGCGCCAGCAGCCAAGAAGGTTGGGGCGCCGGCTTTGGAAACACCATATATTTT,CASSQEGWGAGFGNTIYF,TRBV4-1,.,TRBJ1-3,.
TGCGCCAGCAGCCAAGATTTGGGGGTTATCCACAATGAGCAGTTCTTC,CASSQDLGVIHNEQFF,TRBV4-3,.,TRBJ2-1,.
TGTGCCAGCCGGGAAGATAGCAATCAGCCCCAGCATTTT,CASREDSNQPQHF,TRBV18,.,TRBJ1-5,.
TGTGCCAGCAGCTTAAGGGGCGTCTACGAGCAGTACTTC,CASSLRGVYEQYF,TRBV7-2,.,TRBJ2-7,.
TGTGCCAGCAGAGAGGGACGGTCAATTCCCAGCTATGGCTACACCTTC,CASREGRSIPSYGYTF,TRBV28,.,TRBJ1-2,.
TGTGCCAGCAGCAAATATAATTCACCCCTCCACTTT,CASSKYNSPLHF,TRBV7-2,.,TRBJ1-6,.
TGTGCCAGCTCACCAAGGTTACTAGCGGGAGACACTGAGCAGTTCTTC,CASSPRLLAGDTEQFF,TRBV18,few,TRBJ2-1,TRBD2
TGTGCCAGCAGCCCCAAGCCGAGTACTCATTATTATGGCTACACCTTC,CASSPKPSTHYYGYTF,TRBV7-8,.,TRBJ1-2,.
TGTGCCAGCAGCTCCAGGCGGGATGGCAATGAGCAGTTCTTC,CASSSRRDGNEQFF,TRBV5-4,.,TRBJ2-1,.
TGTGCCAGCTCACCGCGAGAGGTTGGTTATGGCTACACCTTC,CASSPREVGYGYTF,TRBV18,.,TRBJ1-2,.